This T cell receptor beta chain was obtained from a study of OX40 agonist ivuxolimab in advanced cancers. Study as a whole: Ivuxolimab was administered intravenously to patients at 0.01 to 10 mg/kg every 2 weeks.

Study conclusions and caveats: Clones of CD4+ and CD8+ blood T cells grew by week 6 at doses of 0.1 to 3.0 mg/kg. The study found among the lowest clonal expansion in partial responders at 0.1-3.0 mg/kg. Some patients who did not respond also had low normalized T-cell clonal expansion.

Germline-derived CDR1 and CDR2 are LNHDA and SQIVND (reference sequence). The V and J ends lost 3 bases and 5 bases, in that order; junction bases with no gene match: 4. The CDR3 contains 14 residues. The protocol was immunoSEQ multiplex PCR, while the TCRdb copy is restricted to in-frame clones and leaves out a portion. The table lists around 62,000 clones, 70% to 80% of them singletons. As regards this clone: Its antigen is currently unknown.

Sample: CD4+ or CD8+ T cells sorted from blood, taken in a trial of the OX40 agonist ivuxolimab. The sequence came from an adult with an advanced solid tumor such as melanoma, head and neck, liver or kidney cancer. This chain connects TRBV19 to TRBJ1-1; 9 bases line up with TRBD1. The CDR3 DNA follows: TGTGCCAGTAGTATCCTGGACAGGGGAACTGAAGCTTTCTTT. This codes for CASSILDRGTEAFF.